The 14 T cell receptor beta chains listed next were all sequenced from one sample in a study of regulatory T cells in long-lasting Graves disease (dated by TCRdb to the early 2020s). Per the publication, the time point label means: newly diagnosed GD, antithyroid drugs for less than 3 months. For both TCR sequencing and RNA sequencing, RNA was extracted from PBMCs using TRIzol. Libraries were built with multiplex PCR. The instrument given in TCRdb is Illumina HiSeq 4000. TCR beta libraries were built with iRepertoire HTBI primers and Arm-PCR amplification of CDR3 regions. TCRdb's own reprocessing of the public reads used fastp at Q25 and MiXCR and kept productive beta chains. Every entry covers one CDR3 protein and lists the most common genes and DNA from its rows. The sample table contains around 320,000 distinct CDR3 sequences; only one count was recorded for approximately 16% of them. The top ten constitute 30% of the sample.

This sample also appeared in a second study, on T cells in Graves' hyperthyroidism and ophthalmopathy.

The sequences come from peripheral blood mononuclear cells (PBMCs), collected at new diagnosis, from a patient treated with antithyroid drugs. The receptors derive from a man aged 35-49 years with Graves disease. Donor details come from another sample of the same person, matched by shared clones.

This clonotype was seen ten or more times. The chain is built from TRBV2 and TRBJ2-7; 11 bases agree with TRBD1. The CDR3 runs 12 residues. The V gene's germline CDR1 is SNHLY and CDR2 FYNNEI. J was trimmed by 6 bases and V by 6 bases; bases with no gene match: 1. The CDR3 is CASRDRGPEQYF. The CDR3, as DNA: TGTGCCAGCAGGGACAGGGGGCCCGAGCAGTACTTC.

This chain links TRBV15 with TRBJ1-6, with D tentatively TRBD1 (5 bases). This CDR3 has 20 residues. Germline CDR1 reads LNHNV; CDR2 reads YYDKDF (reference sequence). Trimming shortened V by 0 bases and J by 1 base, and 19 bases separated the two germline ends. The CDR3 DNA reads as TGTGCCACCAGCAGAGATGGCCCCAGGGCTGCAGGGTCCTATAATTCACCCCTCCACTTT. It translates to CATSRDGPRAAGSYNSPLHF.

This clonotype was detected many times. This CDR3 reads CASSPIWTRGRDEQFF. In nucleotides, the CDR3 is TGTGCCAGCAGTCCCATATGGACAAGAGGGAGAGATGAGCAGTTCTTC. The V call is TRBV28, the J call TRBJ2-1; perhaps D is TRBD1 or TRBD2 (5 bases each). The length of the CDR3 is 16 residues. CDR1 is MDHEN and CDR2 is SYDVKM in the germline V gene. With 5 bases removed from V and 8 bases from J, the gap between germline ends came to 22 bases.

This clonotype was counted at least ten times. J is TRBJ2-3 and V is TRBV28; TRBD2 might be the D (7 bases). Germline-derived CDR1 and CDR2 are MDHEN and SYDVKM. The CDR3 has 17 amino acids. Trimming removed 5 bases at V and 0 bases at J, with 18 bases between. CDR3 nucleotides: TGTGCCAGCAGTCGATTTGGGCGGGGGCCTAGCACAGATACGCAGTATTTT. Residues: CASSRFGRGPSTDTQYF.

This chain links TRBV20-1 with TRBJ1-2; possible D gene TRBD1, 5 bases. CDR1 is DFQATT, CDR2 SNEGSKA, per germline (reference sequence). This CDR3 spans 11 amino acids. Here the CDR3 reads CSSGGIQGYTF. Here the CDR3 DNA reads TGCAGCTCGGGGGGGATTCAGGGCTACACCTTC.

This clonotype showed up many times. V and J are TRBV12-3 or TRBV12-4 and TRBJ2-3; weak D call: TRBD2 (5 bases). The CDR3 runs 17 residues. Deletions cut 7 bases from V and 1 base from J, with 21 bases between. The CDR3 DNA is TGTGCCAGCACCCCCCGGTCCCTAGGACTTCGCACAGATACGCAGTATTTT. Protein: CASTPRSLGLRTDTQYF.

In its sample, this clonotype was seen many times. J is TRBJ2-2 and V is TRBV30, with D hard to call. CDR1 GTSNPN and CDR2 SVGIG come from the germline V gene (reference sequence). The CDR3 totals 12 residues. The V end lost 4 bases, the J end lost 1 base, and 4 bases lay between the germline ends. CDR3: CAWTQNTGELFF. As DNA, the CDR3 is TGTGCCTGGACACAGAACACCGGGGAGCTGTTTTTT. The full variable domain, its missing parts supplied by reference TRBV30 and TRBJ2-2, is SQTIHQWPATLVQPVGSPLSLECTVEGTSNPNLYWYRQAAGRGLQLLFYSVGIGQISSEVPQNLSASRPQDRQFILSSKKLLLSDSGFYLCAWTQNTGELFFGEGSRLTVL.

At least ten counts were recorded for this clonotype. The chain has TRBV2 and TRBJ1-6; the D gene is possibly TRBD1 (6 bases). CDR3 length: 14 amino acids. The germline gives CDR1 SNHLY, CDR2 FYNNEI. V lost 6 bases and J 10 bases, leaving 16 bases between the germline ends. CDR3 in amino acids: CASSSGTLQSPLHF. CDR3 sequence (DNA): TGTGCCAGCAGCTCCGGGACACTACAATCACCCCTCCACTTT.

V is TRBV3-1 and J is TRBJ2-3, with a tentative D call TRBD2 (5 bases). CDR3 length equals 17 residues. Per the germline V gene, CDR1 is LGHDT and CDR2 is YNNKEL (reference sequence). Trimming took off 3 bases at V and 0 bases at J, with 16 bases between the two ends. In nucleotides, the CDR3 is TGTGCCAGCAGCCATCAAATGGACTTTATGAGCACAGATACGCAGTATTTT. Residues: CASSHQMDFMSTDTQYF.

This clonotype was seen only a few times. With a much larger clone just one base away, this may be a read error. The V call is TRBV18, the J call TRBJ1-1, with D unresolved. The germline V gene encodes CDR1 KGHSH and CDR2 LQKENI. The CDR3 loop spans 13 amino acids. The CDR3 region has the DNA TGTGCCAGCTCACCAGGGATGAACACTGAAGCTTACTTT. Translated, it gives CASSPGMNTEAYF.

This clonotype was found many times. V is TRBV12-3 or TRBV12-4 and J is TRBJ1-4; D uncertain. The CDR3 is 13 amino acids. V was pared by 7 bases and J by 10 bases, with 16 bases between. The DNA for the CDR3 is TGTGCCAGCACCGCGTATGGAGCACGAAAACTGTTTTTT. Protein sequence: CASTAYGARKLFF.

This clonotype was detected ten times or more. The chain employs TRBV30 and TRBJ1-1; maybe TRBD1 (5 bases). The length of the CDR3 is 13 residues. The germline V gene encodes CDR1 GTSNPN and CDR2 SVGIG (reference sequence). Deletions cut 2 bases from V and 1 base from J, with 8 bases between. The CDR3 loop reads CAWSRDSNTEAFF. The CDR3 nucleotides are TGTGCCTGGAGTCGGGACTCGAACACTGAAGCTTTCTTT.

This clonotype was seen ten or more times. V usage is TRBV9 and J usage is TRBJ2-7; D is uncertain. Trimming left V 0 bases short and J 3 bases short, with 7 bases between. Germline CDR1 SGDLS, CDR2 YYNGEE. The CDR3 extends over 13 amino acids. The CDR3 loop reads CASSVVPGYEQYF. The CDR3 nucleotides read TGTGCCAGCAGCGTAGTCCCGGGCTACGAGCAGTACTTC.

This chain uses TRBV3-1 with TRBJ2-5; D call uncertain. Germline-derived CDR1 and CDR2 are LGHDT and YNNKEL (reference sequence). The CDR3 runs 16 residues. V shed 0 bases and J shed 5 bases, with 16 bases lying between them. The CDR3 is CASSQDSEHLRETQYF. CDR3 sequence (DNA): TGTGCCAGCAGCCAAGATTCGGAGCACCTTCGGGAGACCCAGTACTTC.